These T cell receptor beta chains were read from a single sample in a study of blood T cell repertoires in COVID-19. Produced via immunoSEQ multiplex PCR; TCRdb's table is partial and in-frame only. The sample lists approximately 97,000 clones; approximately 84% were seen once. Sample: peripheral blood. The receptors were gathered from a human donor in a cohort sampled during active COVID-19. Each CDR3 is given without its conserved first and last residue. Not all rows give a size; the values are once, few, many and, for expanded clones, a class.

. | TRBV3-1/TRBV3-2 | ASSQRQGINRNTIY
. | TRBV11-2 | ASSLDRANYGYT
. | TRBV7-2 | ASSPRGAGGWYEQY
. | TRBV9 | ASSVSVDNSPLH
. | TRBV7-7 | ASSLDHTDTQY
. | TRBV28 | ASTNARTGYYNEQF
. | TRBV2 | ASSTSGTATGELF
. | TRBV11-2 | ASSPLGGGRGNTIY
. | TRBV7-2 | ASSSQGESPLH
. | TRBV10-1 | ASSESLQGPPPNYGYT
. | TRBV5-1 | ASSLVPGNEQY
once | TRBV19 | ASSRGRGDNQPQH
. | TRBV5-4 | ASSRGGAGNEKLF
. | TRBV6-2/TRBV6-3 | ASSYGPGLSSGANVLT
few | TRBV7-2 | ASSPGQGGGNTIY
. | TRBV4-1 | ASSQVLQGETEAF
. | TRBV6-5 | ASIAGVEGRAF
. | TRBV19 | ASSRQTQPTDTQY
. | TRBV7-9 | ASSIGTGADTQY
. | TRBV3-1/TRBV3-2 | ASSQGHRNTEAF
. | TRBV11-3 | ASSPGLVGTDTQY
. | TRBV5-1 | ASSFETGTSNYGYT
. | TRBV7-9 | ASSLRGMYEQY
. | TRBV5-1 | ASTPGSNTGELF
. | TRBV5-1 | ASSLGGLADEQF
once | TRBV6-2/TRBV6-3 | ASSYSLPGETQY
once | TRBV19 | ASSITSRGTYNSPLH
few | TRBV5-4 | ASSPPGGLSAF
once | TRBV30 | AWTEQGYTEAF
. | TRBV11-2 | ASSLAGYGYT
. | TRBV27 | ASSSHSQLYEQY
. | TRBV7-9 | ASRGQGAEQY
. | TRBV28 | ASSTPLTGDQEKLF
. | TRBV14 | ASSQDGRNNSPLH
. | TRBV4-1 | ASSRLTGIGNEKLF
. | TRBV5-1 | ASISGTGGNEQF
. | TRBV2 | ASMTGTEAF
. | TRBV18 | ASSPRVGADQPQH
. | TRBV4-3 | ASSQLWAPGSIQY
. | TRBV9 | ASTSGGGGLRNEQF
. | TRBV28 | ASSRRQGSGYT
few | TRBV2 | ASSLQATGGPQH
. | TRBV7-8 | ASSWGGRGETQY
. | TRBV9 | ASSPTTDNEQF
. | TRBV12-5 | ASGLTGVSGNTIY
. | TRBV7-2 | ASSPRQGLPY
. | TRBV3-1/TRBV3-2 | ASSPQRDTQY
. | TRBV6-5 | ASSIDRSNTEAF
. | TRBV2 | ASRGGQRSYEQY
. | TRBV4-3 | ASSQYFYRGSTDTQY
. | TRBV4-1 | ASSLQGIYGYT
. | TRBV19 | ASSRGLTSGGFSGELF
. | TRBV7-9 | ASSLERDTQY
. | TRBV5-1 | ASSLAPGGNNEQF
. | TRBV11-1 | ASSLARWGTAYNEQF
few | TRBV7-9 | ASSSEGGVEQY
few | TRBV19 | ASSIVGQHYGYT
few | TRBV18 | ASSLDRVQETQY
. | TRBV6-6 | ASSYLGLLSTDTQY